The 16 T cell receptor beta chains in this list originate from one sample, sequenced in a study of blood T cell repertoires in COVID-19 (dated by TCRdb to the early 2020s). The library was produced with the immunoSEQ multiplex PCR assay. TCRdb provides this immuneACCESS table in a form limited to in-frame rearrangements. Some clones are lacking; in checked studies, under half of them reflect an unresolved V gene, and why the rest are absent is not known. This sample gives 95,000 to 100,000 clones in total; around 80% of them show up just once. 24% of the sample goes to the ten largest clones. The sample was peripheral blood. These receptors all come from a human donor in a cohort sampled during active COVID-19.

V and J are TRBV2 and TRBJ1-6; 8 bases align to TRBD1. Trimming at V came to 7 bases and at J to 9 bases, leaving 5 bases not matched to a gene. CDR1 and CDR2 from the germline V gene are SNHLY and FYNNEI. The CDR3 has 13 residues. CDR3 amino acids: CASNGDRISPLHF. CDR3 sequence (DNA): TGTGCCAGCAATGGGGACAGGATTTCACCCCTCCACTTT.

The rearrangement joins TRBV3-1 (or the pseudogene TRBV3-2) to TRBJ1-1, with TRBD1 as a possible D gene (5 bases). This CDR3 has 16 residues. CDR1 is LGHDT and CDR2 is YNNKEL in the germline V gene (reference sequence). The V and J ends lost 1 base and 4 bases respectively, with 16 bases between them. The CDR3 DNA sequence: TGTGCCAGCAGCCAAGGTCCGGCAGCGGGACCCACTGAAGCTTTCTTT. Amino acids: CASSQGPAAGPTEAFF.

This chain uses TRBV19 with TRBJ2-7; TRBD2 might be the D (6 bases). The CDR3 has 14 amino acids. The V gene's germline CDR1 is LNHDA and CDR2 SQIVND (reference sequence). V dropped 5 bases and J dropped 0 bases, with 11 bases sitting between them. The CDR3 coding sequence is TGTGCCAGTAGTGGGACTCTGAGCTCCTACGAGCAGTACTTC. The encoded protein is CASSGTLSSYEQYF.

This clone was seen only once. The chain links TRBV14 to TRBJ2-6; a weak D match, TRBD2 (5 bases). Germline values: CDR1 SGHDN, CDR2 FVKESK. Trimming removed 6 bases at V and 0 bases at J, with 6 bases between. The CDR3 has 14 amino acids. DNA for the CDR3: TGTGCCAGCAGTCGGGGCTCTGGGGCCAACGTCCTGACTTTC. The encoded protein is CASSRGSGANVLTF.

This chain joins TRBV28 and TRBJ1-5; the D gene is possibly TRBD1 (5 bases). CDR1 and CDR2 (germline): MDHEN, SYDVKM. Trimming cost V 6 bases and J 0 bases, with 12 bases left between them. CDR3 length equals 15 residues. The chain's CDR3 is CASRGGFYSNQPQHF. DNA of the CDR3: TGTGCCAGCAGGGGGGGGTTCTATAGCAATCAGCCCCAGCATTTT.

The chain joins TRBV25-1 to TRBJ2-2; 12 bases map to TRBD2. The CDR3 spans 18 residues. V lost 4 bases to trimming and J lost 1 base; unmatched junction nucleotides: 7. Germline V gene sequence: CDR1 MGHDK, CDR2 SYGVNS. The CDR3 nucleotides are TGTGCCAGCAGTGCGGGGACTAGCGGGCCGCTGAACACCGGGGAGCTGTTTTTT. Residues: CASSAGTSGPLNTGELFF.

V gene TRBV10-3 combines with J gene TRBJ2-1; TRBD2 might be the D (6 bases). V dropped 0 bases and J dropped 0 bases, with 9 bases sitting between them. The CDR3 has 16 residues. Germline CDR1 ENHRY, CDR2 SYGVKD. The CDR3 reads CAISESGTLSYNEQFF. DNA for the CDR3: TGTGCCATCAGTGAGTCGGGGACTCTCTCCTACAATGAGCAGTTCTTC.

V usage is TRBV7-8 and J usage is TRBJ2-2, with TRBD1 identical over 7 bases. Germline values: CDR1 SGHVS, CDR2 FQNEAQ. The CDR3 loop spans 15 amino acids. Unmatched junction bases numbered 7, after V lost 5 bases and J lost 4 bases. CDR3 DNA sequence: TGTGCCAGCAGCCCCCGACAGGGTTTCACCGGGGAGCTGTTTTTT. It yields the protein CASSPRQGFTGELFF.

This rearrangement joins TRBV7-9 to TRBJ1-6; TRBD1 matches at 7 bases. The CDR3 length is 14 residues. Germline V gene data show CDR1 as SEHNR and CDR2 as FQNEAQ (reference sequence). Trimming cost V 5 bases and J 9 bases; bases outside gene matches: 7. This CDR3 is CASSTDRVVSPLHF. CDR3 in DNA: TGTGCCAGCAGCACCGACAGGGTTGTTTCACCCCTCCACTTT. Filled out from reference TRBV7-9 and TRBJ1-6, the complete variable domain reads DTGVSQNPRHKITKRGQNVTFRCDPISEHNRLYWYRQTLGQGPEFLTYFQNEAQLEKSRLLSDRFSAERPKGSFSTLEIQRTEQGDSAMYLCASSTDRVVSPLHFGNGTRLTVT.

V is TRBV5-1 and J is TRBJ2-3; tentative D call: TRBD1 (6 bases). V was shortened by 3 bases and J by 3 bases, with 11 bases between the two germline ends. This CDR3 contains 14 residues. CDR1 and CDR2 from the germline V gene are SGHRS and YFSETQ. CDR3 nucleotide sequence: TGCGCCAGCAGCTGGTCAGGGGAAACAGATACGCAGTATTTT. Residues: CASSWSGETDTQYF.

V is TRBV28 and J is TRBJ1-2, with D unresolved. CDR1 and CDR2 (germline): MDHEN, SYDVKM. V was pared by 2 bases and J by 4 bases, with 5 bases between. The CDR3 has 12 residues. The CDR3 region is CASSLESYGYTF. CDR3 DNA sequence: TGTGCCAGCAGTTTAGAGTCCTATGGCTACACCTTC.

This clone appeared a few times. The chain employs TRBV7-6 and TRBJ2-2; the match to TRBD2 covers 11 bases. Germline CDR1 SGHVS, CDR2 FNYEAQ. The CDR3 extends over 17 amino acids. Losses at the gene ends were 5 bases for V and 7 bases for J; bases not matched to a gene: 12. This chain's CDR3 is CASSRSGRAFVGGELFF. The CDR3 DNA is TGTGCCAGCAGCCGTAGCGGGAGGGCCTTTGTGGGCGGGGAGCTGTTTTTT.

V gene TRBV7-2 combines with J gene TRBJ1-2; TRBD1 is a possible D gene (5 bases). The germline CDR1 and CDR2 sequences are SGHTA and FQGNSA. V was shortened by 0 bases and J by 2 bases, with 10 bases between the two germline ends. This CDR3 is built from 15 residues. In DNA form, the CDR3 reads TGTGCCAGCAGCTTAGCGGGCGGGGGAAACTATGGCTACACCTTC. It specifies CASSLAGGGNYGYTF.

The J gene is TRBJ2-5, the V gene TRBV18, with D perhaps matching TRBD1 (5 bases). This CDR3 contains 13 residues. In germline, CDR1 is KGHSH, CDR2 LQKENI. V lost 1 base and J lost 3, with 6 bases in between. The CDR3 protein is CASSPRREETQYF. The CDR3 region has the DNA TGTGCCAGCTCACCACGCAGGGAAGAGACCCAGTACTTC.

The chain links TRBV10-3 to TRBJ2-7; 13 bases are a match to TRBD2. The junction had 6 bases not matched to a gene; V was cut back by 3 bases and J by 7 bases. This CDR3 is 15 amino acids long. Germline assignment: CDR1 ENHRY and CDR2 SYGVKD. The CDR3 DNA follows: TGTGCCATCAGTGACATCGGACTAGCGGGAGCAGAGCAGTACTTC. Its protein is CAISDIGLAGAEQYF.

The CDR3 region is CASSGRQGGPEAFF. In DNA form, the CDR3 reads TGCGCCAGCAGCGGAAGACAGGGGGGCCCTGAAGCTTTCTTT. The V gene is TRBV5-1, the J gene TRBJ1-1, with 9 bases matching TRBD1. The CDR3 spans 14 residues. With 4 bases clipped from V and 6 bases from J, the junction kept 7 bases outside the gene matches. The V gene's germline CDR1 is SGHRS and CDR2 YFSETQ.